The sample holds many counts of the clone carrying this T cell receptor (beta chain). Its matching antigen is unknown. Trimming cost V 5 bases and J 1 base, with 12 bases left between them. CDR3 length: 14 residues. CDR1 SGHDT and CDR2 YYEEEE come from the germline V gene. The sample is drawn from a study of cytomegalovirus exposure and HLA in healthy donors. Study conclusions and caveats: TCR association rates varied by HLA locus in a later analysis, with DRB1 highest and HLA-C lowest. Per published accounts, TCR beta sequences correctly predicted the HLA-A and HLA-B alleles of most subjects. A link between a missense DCLRE1C variant and TCR beta V- and J-gene trimming emerged from a later analysis.

The PCR used 60 Vbeta and 13 Jbeta primers. Using immunoSEQ multiplex PCR, the repertoire was profiled, and TCRdb retains in-frame clones only, with some absent. The sample records 85,000 to 100,000 clones, about 80% being singletons. This clonotype was obtained from a man aged 30 to 45 in good health and CMV-seronegative. The specimen was PBMCs. The V call is TRBV5-6, the J call TRBJ1-1; the D gene is possibly TRBD1 (6 bases). The CDR3 bases are TGTGCCAGCAGAGGTACAGGGAAGAACACTGAAGCTTTCTTT. The encoded protein is CASRGTGKNTEAFF.